The 26 T cell receptor beta chains in this list originate from one sample, sequenced in a study of early T cells in non-severe SARS-CoV-2 infection (TCRdb year 2021). The protocol used for the library was 5' RACE. Sequencing used a NextSeq 500. The public reads were quality trimmed at Q25 with fastp and then assembled into clones with MiXCR by TCRdb, keeping productive beta chains. Every CDR3 protein is listed once, alongside the most common genes and DNA of its rows. For this sample the table gives about 56,000 distinct CDR3 sequences, of which less than 15% were detected only once. Clones ranked in the top ten supply 4.1% of the sample. This specimen consisted of whole blood, obtained at baseline. Receptors were obtained from an adult who was a healthcare worker with PCR-confirmed SARS-CoV-2 infection or an uninfected control (not recorded which).

This clonotype has more than one count but fewer than ten. V usage is TRBV10-2 and J usage is TRBJ2-7; 9 nucleotides match TRBD1. The CDR3 contains 17 residues. Germline values: CDR1 WSHSY, CDR2 SAAADI. V lost 6 bases and J lost 2; bases outside the gene matches: 14. DNA for the CDR3: TGCGCCAGCAGCGAACCCTGGGGACAGGGAACGGCCTACGAGCAGTACTTC. Translating it yields CASSEPWGQGTAYEQYF.

This clonotype was counted a few times. This rearrangement joins TRBV4-1 to TRBJ2-3; unclear D gene. V was pared by 0 bases and J by 0 bases, with 4 bases between. Germline V lookup: CDR1 MGHRA, CDR2 YSYEKL. The CDR3 runs to 14 residues. The DNA for the CDR3 is TGCGCCAGCAGCCAAGATCGCAGCACAGATACGCAGTATTTT. As protein: CASSQDRSTDTQYF.

This clonotype has just a few counts. The rearrangement joins TRBV4-1 to TRBJ1-5, with a possible D match to TRBD1 (5 bases). V lost 0 bases, J lost 6 bases, and 12 bases lay in between. This CDR3 comprises 15 residues. CDR1 is MGHRA and CDR2 is YSYEKL in the germline V gene. CDR3 sequence reads: CASSQDPGVGQPQHF. The CDR3 DNA reads as TGCGCCAGCAGCCAAGATCCGGGGGTGGGTCAGCCCCAGCATTTT.

The chain recombines TRBV10-3 with TRBJ2-3, with D tentatively TRBD1 or TRBD2 (6 bases each). This CDR3 comprises 13 residues. V was shortened by 6 bases and J by 2 bases, with 9 bases between the two germline ends. Germline V gives CDR1 ENHRY, CDR2 SYGVKD. The DNA for the CDR3 is TGTGCCATCAGGCGGGACACCACAGATACGCAGTATTTT. Translation gives CAIRRDTTDTQYF.

This chain uses TRBV12-3 or TRBV12-4 with TRBJ1-1; D is uncertain. This CDR3 region has 13 residues. Trimming stripped 7 bases from V and 2 bases from J, with 11 bases between. The CDR3 here is CASNKGGNTEAFF. CDR3 nucleotides: TGTGCCAGCAACAAGGGAGGAAACACTGAAGCTTTCTTT.

This rearrangement joins TRBV5-6 to TRBJ2-7; D unclear. Looked up from germline, CDR1 is SGHDT and CDR2 is YYEEEE. V was cut by 3 bases and J by 6 bases, with 10 bases left in between. The CDR3 runs 12 residues. CDR3 sequence: CASSSPWSEQYF. The CDR3 nucleotides are TGTGCCAGCAGCTCCCCTTGGTCCGAGCAGTACTTC. The full variable domain, completed using reference TRBV5-6 and TRBJ2-7, is DAGVTQSPTHLIKTRGQQVTLRCSPKSGHDTVSWYQQALGQGPQFIFQYYEEEERQRGNFPDRFSGHQFPNYSSELNVNALLLGDSALYLCASSSPWSEQYFGPGTRLTVT.

The chain combines TRBV3-1 with TRBJ2-7; 9 bases line up with TRBD1. The germline V gene has CDR1 LGHDT and CDR2 YNNKEL (reference sequence). Trimming removed 4 bases from V and 2 bases from J; junction bases left unmatched: 3. The CDR3 contains 14 residues. CDR3 sequence (DNA): TGTGCCAGCAGCCGACAGGGGGTCGCCTACGAGCAGTACTTC. Encoded protein: CASSRQGVAYEQYF.

This clonotype was picked up many times. The chain has TRBV4-1 and TRBJ2-7; 9 bases align to TRBD1. CDR1 MGHRA and CDR2 YSYEKL come from the germline V gene. The CDR3 has 18 residues. J was trimmed by 1 base and V by 3 bases; bases with no gene match: 13. The CDR3 bases are TGCGCCAGCAGCCATCTTTTGCGGGACAGGGTGGGGTCCTACGAGCAGTACTTC. Its translation: CASSHLLRDRVGSYEQYF.

The V call is TRBV10-3, the J call TRBJ2-7; D is uncertain. Per germline, CDR1 ENHRY and CDR2 SYGVKD. The CDR3 length is 13 residues. Trimming pared 3 bases from V and 3 bases from J, leaving 9 bases between. CDR3: CAISDGPIYEQYF. CDR3 nucleotides: TGTGCCATCAGTGACGGGCCGATCTACGAGCAGTACTTC.

This clonotype was observed at least ten times. This rearrangement joins TRBV28 to TRBJ2-5, with D possibly TRBD1 on 5 matching bases. Germline V CDR1 and CDR2: MDHEN, SYDVKM. The V end lost 7 bases, the J end lost 5 bases, and 14 bases lay between the germline ends. This CDR3 is 13 amino acids long. CDR3 amino acids: CASKEQGRETQYF. In nucleotides, the CDR3 is TGTGCCAGCAAAGAGCAGGGCCGCGAGACCCAGTACTTC.

This chain uses TRBV7-8 with TRBJ1-6, with a tentative D call TRBD1 (6 bases). The CDR3 has 14 amino acids. V dropped 7 bases and J dropped 8 bases, with 15 bases sitting between them. Germline CDR1 and CDR2: SGHVS and FQNEAQ. The CDR3 spells CASTLGGTYSPLHF. In nucleotides, the CDR3 is TGTGCCAGCACCCTGGGGGGCACTTATTCACCCCTCCACTTT.

At least ten counts were recorded for this clonotype. The gene calls are TRBV19 and TRBJ1-5, with 7 bases identical to TRBD1. This CDR3 contains 17 residues. Germline CDR1 reads LNHDA; CDR2 reads SQIVND (reference sequence). V shed 1 base and J 4 bases; nucleotides not matched to a gene: 10. The CDR3 sequence: CASSIGGQRKFNQPQHF. The CDR3 DNA is TGTGCCAGTAGTATAGGGGGACAGAGAAAGTTTAATCAGCCCCAGCATTTT.

Only one count was recorded for this clonotype. J is TRBJ2-3 and V is TRBV5-6; D call uncertain. This CDR3 contains 12 residues. CDR1 is SGHDT, CDR2 YYEEEE, per germline. V was clipped by 3 bases and J by 3 bases, with 5 bases between them. The DNA of the CDR3 is TGTGCCAGCAGCTACGGGACAGATACGCAGTATTTT. As protein: CASSYGTDTQYF.

On this clonotype itself: One junction end disagrees with the germline gene, perhaps due to a read error. The chain couples TRBV5-1 to TRBJ2-7, with D possibly being TRBD2 (5 bases). CDR3 length equals 13 residues. CDR1 SGHRS and CDR2 YFSETQ come from the germline V gene. The CDR3 region has the DNA TGCGCCACCAGCTTGGACTCCCCGGGAGAGCAGTACTTC. This encodes CATSLDSPGEQYF. Filled out from reference TRBV5-1 and TRBJ2-7, the complete variable domain reads KAGVTQTPRYLIKTRGQQVTLSCSPISGHRSVSWYQQTPGQGLQFLFEYFSETQRNKGNFPGRFSGRQFSNSRSEMNVSTLELGDSALYLCATSLDSPGEQYFGPGTRLTVT.

In this sample, this clonotype turned up a few times. The chain carries TRBV7-9 and TRBJ2-2; D not resolved. Trimming cost V 1 base and J 5 bases, with 14 bases left between them. The CDR3 runs 16 residues. In germline, CDR1 is SEHNR, CDR2 FQNEAQ (reference sequence). DNA for the CDR3: TGTGCCAGCAGCTTAGAGGGTCACGGTGTTACCGGGGAGCTGTTTTTT. This encodes CASSLEGHGVTGELFF. Variable domain in full (rest from reference TRBV7-9 and TRBJ2-2): DTGVSQNPRHKITKRGQNVTFRCDPISEHNRLYWYRQTLGQGPEFLTYFQNEAQLEKSRLLSDRFSAERPKGSFSTLEIQRTEQGDSAMYLCASSLEGHGVTGELFFGEGSRLTVL.

The gene calls are TRBV2 and TRBJ2-4, with D possibly TRBD2 on 5 matching bases. The CDR3 loop spans 13 amino acids. CDR1 is SNHLY, CDR2 FYNNEI, per germline. The V and J ends lost 6 bases and 5 bases respectively, with 11 bases between them. The CDR3 protein is CASRGWGENIQYF. Written as DNA, the CDR3 is TGTGCCAGCAGGGGCTGGGGAGAAAACATTCAGTACTTC.

This clonotype was observed at least ten times. The chain links TRBV6-6 to TRBJ1-1; D not resolved. CDR1 is MNHNY, CDR2 SVGAGI, per germline (reference sequence). The CDR3 runs to 15 residues. V lost 1 base and J 1 base, leaving 10 bases between the germline ends. This CDR3 is CASSYFSVSNTEAFF. The CDR3, as DNA: TGTGCCAGCAGTTACTTTAGCGTTTCGAACACTGAAGCTTTCTTT.

The chain couples TRBV28 to TRBJ2-7; tentatively, D is TRBD1 (6 bases). This CDR3 comprises 13 residues. Germline CDR1 and CDR2: MDHEN and SYDVKM. Trimming pared 2 bases from V and 2 bases from J, leaving 7 bases between. This CDR3 is CASSLRQAYEQYF. Here the CDR3 DNA reads TGTGCCAGCAGTTTACGACAGGCCTACGAGCAGTACTTC.

The V and J genes are TRBV6-1 and TRBJ1-2, with D perhaps matching TRBD1 (5 bases). In germline, CDR1 is MNHNS, CDR2 SASEGT. V was clipped by 3 bases and J by 4 bases, with 15 bases between them. The CDR3 extends over 15 amino acids. As DNA, the CDR3 is TGTGCCAGCAGTGACGATTACAGCAGGGTCTATGGCTACACCTTC. Translating gives CASSDDYSRVYGYTF.

This clonotype was observed at least ten times. The J gene is TRBJ1-5, the V gene TRBV7-8, with TRBD1 identical over 11 bases. Trimming cost V 3 bases and J 6 bases; bases outside gene matches: 7. The germline CDR1 and CDR2 sequences are SGHVS and FQNEAQ. The CDR3 has 16 amino acids. The CDR3 DNA reads TGTGCCAGCAGCTTTTTCGGACAGGGGGCTGGTCAGCCCCAGCATTTT. Translation gives CASSFFGQGAGQPQHF.

This clonotype appeared a few times. The rearrangement links TRBV2 to TRBJ2-4, with D possibly being TRBD2 (6 bases). Trimming pared 0 bases from V and 0 bases from J, leaving 6 bases between. CDR1 and CDR2 from the germline V gene are SNHLY and FYNNEI. The CDR3 sequence is 15 residues long. The CDR3 spells CASSEASGAKNIQYF. CDR3 nucleotides: TGTGCCAGCAGTGAAGCTAGCGGAGCCAAAAACATTCAGTACTTC.

This clonotype has more than one count but fewer than ten. V usage is TRBV28 and J usage is TRBJ2-7; D not resolved. CDR3 size: 12 residues. Germline CDR1 MDHEN, CDR2 SYDVKM. V was shortened by 6 bases and J by 2 bases, with 8 bases between the two germline ends. CDR3 DNA sequence: TGTGCCAGCAGGCCGGACCCCTACGAGCAGTACTTC. It is translated as CASRPDPYEQYF.

This clonotype was counted between two and nine times. V and J are TRBV6-5 and TRBJ2-7; perhaps TRBD2 as D (5 bases). This CDR3 has 13 residues. CDR1 and CDR2 from the germline V gene are MNHEY and SVGAGI. Trimming removed 4 bases from V and 2 bases from J, with 9 bases in between. The CDR3 nucleotides are TGTGCCAGCAGTTCTTGGGGAGCCTACGAGCAGTACTTC. The encoded protein is CASSSWGAYEQYF.

This clonotype has at least ten counts. V gene TRBV7-8 combines with J gene TRBJ2-7; possible D gene TRBD1, 5 bases. Germline V gene lookup returns CDR1 SGHVS and CDR2 FQNEAQ. The CDR3 has 12 residues. V was cut by 9 bases and J by 2 bases, with 11 bases left in between. The CDR3 DNA reads TGTGCCAGTAGACAGTCTACCTACGAGCAGTACTTC. Protein product: CASRQSTYEQYF.

The table lists this clonotype with a few counts. The chain recombines TRBV11-2 with TRBJ2-1, with no clear D. Trimming removed 8 bases from V and 7 bases from J, with 9 bases in between. This CDR3 contains 11 residues. The V gene's germline CDR1 is SGHAT and CDR2 FQNNGV. The chain's CDR3 is CASALLNEQFF. CDR3 sequence (DNA): TGTGCCAGCGCCCTCCTGAATGAGCAGTTCTTC.

The table lists this clonotype with many counts. The chain is built from TRBV7-2 and TRBJ2-7; D is unresolved. V was trimmed by 1 base and J by 2 bases, leaving 15 bases between them. From germline, CDR1 is SGHTA and CDR2 FQGNSA. CDR3 length: 16 residues. Written as DNA, the CDR3 is TGTGCCAGCAGCTTAGAACGGGCGGACCAACCCTACGAGCAGTACTTC. It yields the protein CASSLERADQPYEQYF.